This T cell receptor (beta chain) was observed in a study of T cell changes during pregnancy in multiple sclerosis. CDR1 is SGHRS and CDR2 is YFSETQ in the germline V gene. V shed 0 bases and J shed 4 bases, with 7 bases lying between them. The CDR3 has 13 amino acids. Clones were read by immunoSEQ multiplex PCR, and TCRdb kept only the in-frame ones, dropping some. The sample includes about 30,000 clones, about 90% of them seen just once. Material: CD8+ T cells from peripheral blood mononuclear cells, obtained before pregnancy. This TCR was recovered from a female donor with multiple sclerosis, enrolled in a pregnancy study. This rearrangement joins TRBV5-1 to TRBJ1-2; tentative D call: TRBD1 (5 bases). The CDR3 is CASSLGQTYGYTF. The DNA of the CDR3 is TGCGCCAGCAGCTTGGGACAGACCTATGGCTACACCTTC.